This TCR beta chain emerged from a study of blood T cell repertoires in COVID-19. The wider study: Sample material is recorded as cDNA or gDNA derived from T cells, B-cell-depleted T cells, or PBMCs.

This clone was found once. V lost 0 bases and J 1 base, leaving 7 bases between the germline ends. This CDR3 comprises 14 residues. The germline CDR1 and CDR2 sequences are SGHRS and YFSETQ. The data were produced by immunoSEQ multiplex PCR, yet TCRdb's version contains in-frame clones alone and is incomplete. The table lists about 64,000 clones, 80% to 95% of them singletons. The source is a woman of 80 years or more with active COVID-19. Sequencing was carried out using peripheral blood. This chain links TRBV5-1 with TRBJ2-5, with D unresolved. CDR3 in amino acids: CASSLGSSQETQYF. In DNA form, the CDR3 reads TGCGCCAGCAGCTTGGGGTCTAGCCAAGAGACCCAGTACTTC.